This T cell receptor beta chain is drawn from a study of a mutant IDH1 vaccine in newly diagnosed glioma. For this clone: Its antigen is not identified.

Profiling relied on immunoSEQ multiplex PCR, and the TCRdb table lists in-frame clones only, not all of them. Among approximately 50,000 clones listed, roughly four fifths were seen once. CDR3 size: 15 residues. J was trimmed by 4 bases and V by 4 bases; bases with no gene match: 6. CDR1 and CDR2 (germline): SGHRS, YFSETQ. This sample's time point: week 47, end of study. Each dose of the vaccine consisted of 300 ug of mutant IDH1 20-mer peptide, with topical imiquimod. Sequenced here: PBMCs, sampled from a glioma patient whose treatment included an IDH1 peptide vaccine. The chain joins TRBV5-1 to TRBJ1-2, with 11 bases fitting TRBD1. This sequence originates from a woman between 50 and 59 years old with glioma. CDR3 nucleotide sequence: TGCGCCAGCAGCGCCTCGGGACAGGGGGTCTATGGCTACACCTTC. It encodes CASSASGQGVYGYTF. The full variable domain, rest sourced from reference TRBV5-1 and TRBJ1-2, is KAGVTQTPRYLIKTRGQQVTLSCSPISGHRSVSWYQQTPGQGLQFLFEYFSETQRNKGNFPGRFSGRQFSNSRSEMNVSTLELGDSALYLCASSASGQGVYGYTFGSGTRLTVV.